This TCR beta chain came from a study of shared clonotypes between healthy human individuals. Study-wide points: The researchers took only blood, and tissue repertoires probably look different.

This CDR3 is built from 16 residues. Looked up from germline, CDR1 is MNHEY and CDR2 is SVGAGI. Trimming took 4 bases from V and 1 from J, leaving 16 bases between them. TCRdb's copy holds only in-frame clones and misses some; the assay was immunoSEQ multiplex PCR. The top ten hold about 0.11% of the sample, which has nearly 600,000 clones, nearly 97% seen once. For this clone: What it binds is unknown.

Naive CD8 populations comprised CD45RO-negative cells positively selected for CCR7, excluding terminally differentiated effector memory CD45RA+ cells. This chain links TRBV6-5 with TRBJ1-1, with TRBD1 as a possible D gene (5 bases). The clonotype originates from a woman younger than 45 in good health. Source material: naive CD8+ T cells sorted from blood. The CDR3 here is CASSSMTVRPNTEAFF. The CDR3 DNA reads as TGTGCCAGCAGTTCTATGACAGTCAGGCCGAACACTGAAGCTTTCTTT.